This entry lists 2 T cell receptor beta chains sequenced from one sample in a study of blood T cell repertoires in COVID-19. Clones were sequenced by immunoSEQ multiplex PCR, and TCRdb holds only the in-frame ones, with some missing. The sample lists roughly 360,000 clones; roughly four fifths were seen once. The sample consisted of PBMCs or T cells enriched from blood (not recorded which). These receptors all come from a woman in her fifties or sixties who had recovered from COVID-19.

The chain is built from TRBV6-5 and TRBJ1-5; D may be TRBD1 (6 bases). Trimming took off 4 bases at V and 4 bases at J, with 8 bases between the two ends. The CDR3 sequence is 13 residues long. Looked up from germline, CDR1 is MNHEY and CDR2 is SVGAGI. The CDR3 region has the DNA TGTGCCAGCAGTTCACAGGGAAATCAGCCCCAGCATTTT. It translates to CASSSQGNQPQHF.

The chain carries TRBV6-4 and TRBJ1-4; D perhaps matches TRBD1 (5 bases). Germline V gives CDR1 MRHNA, CDR2 SNTAGT. This CDR3 is 15 amino acids long. Trimming pared 10 bases from V and 7 bases from J, leaving 22 bases between. The CDR3 DNA follows: TGTGCCAACGCTGGAGGGGCCCTTCGGGGTGAAAAACTGTTTTTT. It is translated as CANAGGALRGEKLFF.